This passage covers 3 T cell receptor beta chains from one sample sequenced in a study of Graves' ophthalmopathy and Graves' hyperthyroidism. TCR beta CDR3 amplification used RNA transcripts. RT-PCR in the first round used HTBI primers; a second-round multiplex PCR followed. TCRdb independently ran MiXCR on the multiplex PCR reads; one entry per CDR3 protein. The sample has about 1.2 million distinct CDR3 sequences; 35% to 40% are singletons. Sequencing input: peripheral blood or thyroid tissue (not recorded which). The source is an adult man with Graves' hyperthyroidism.

The chain joins TRBV28 to TRBJ1-2, with a possible D match to TRBD1 (5 bases). V lost 8 bases, J lost 1 base, and 11 bases lay in between. The CDR3 loop spans 13 amino acids. Germline V gene lookup returns CDR1 MDHEN and CDR2 SYDVKM. In DNA form, the CDR3 reads TGTGCCAGCGGACTGACAGATAACTATGGCTACACCTTC. This codes for CASGLTDNYGYTF.

This chain uses TRBV19 with TRBJ2-2; D is perhaps TRBD1 or TRBD2 (5 bases each). CDR1 LNHDA and CDR2 SQIVND come from the germline V gene (reference sequence). The CDR3 is made up of 17 amino acids. V shed 1 base and J shed 6 bases, with 18 bases lying between them. This CDR3 reads CASSIGRGASRAGELFF. The DNA of the CDR3 is TGTGCCAGTAGTATAGGAAGGGGAGCCTCGAGGGCCGGGGAGCTGTTTTTT.

A few counts support this clonotype. The genes are TRBV12-3 or TRBV12-4 and TRBJ2-5; the match to TRBD2 covers 12 bases. The CDR3 contains 16 residues. V lost 6 bases to trimming and J lost 1 base; unmatched junction nucleotides: 6. The CDR3 reads CASRRGLAGTQETQYF. DNA for the CDR3: TGTGCCAGCAGGCGCGGACTAGCGGGAACCCAAGAGACCCAGTACTTC.